The rows below give T cell receptor beta chains drawn from one sample of a study of beta chain features in type 1 diabetes. The data were produced by immunoSEQ multiplex PCR, yet TCRdb's version contains in-frame clones alone and is incomplete. The table has over 650,000 clones, around 15% seen once. The sample taken for sequencing was naive CD4+ T cells from blood. Receptor source: a man aged 18-30 years with type 1 diabetes. Both conserved end residues are part of each CDR3. A D gene is named only where the DNA matches it firmly. Rows give clone size only sometimes, using once, few, many, or a class for an expanded clone.

v_gene,d_gene,j_gene,abundance,CDR3nt,CDR3aa
TRBV7-9,TRBD1,TRBJ1-1,-,TGTGCCAGCACGGGACAGGGAGTTACTGAAGCTTTCTTT,CASTGQGVTEAFF
TRBV7-9,-,TRBJ2-7,few,TGTGCCAGCAGCTTAGGGCTAGCTCCCCTCTACGAGCAGTACTTC,CASSLGLAPLYEQYF
TRBV2,TRBD1,TRBJ2-7,few,TGTGCCAGCAGCGGGGACAGGCGCCCAGGGGAGCAGTACTTC,CASSGDRRPGEQYF
TRBV5-4,TRBD1,TRBJ1-1,-,TGTGCCAGCAGCCTTCGACAGGGAGGAGAAGCTTTCTTT,CASSLRQGGEAFF
TRBV28,-,TRBJ1-2,few,TGTGCCAGCAGTTTGTGGGTGAGCTATGGCTACACCTTC,CASSLWVSYGYTF
TRBV5-4,-,TRBJ2-3,few,TGTGCCAGCAGCATGGACTATTACACAGATACGCAGTATTTT,CASSMDYYTDTQYF
TRBV29-1,TRBD1,TRBJ2-1,-,TGCAGCGTTTCGGGACAGGTGTACAATGAGCAGTTCTTC,CSVSGQVYNEQFF
TRBV9,-,TRBJ2-7,few,TGTGCCAGCAGCGTAGCACTTTCACACTCCTACGAGCAGTACTTC,CASSVALSHSYEQYF
TRBV14,-,TRBJ1-1,-,TGTGCCAGCAGCCAAGTCAGAAACACTGAAGCTTTCTTT,CASSQVRNTEAFF
TRBV11-3,-,TRBJ2-5,-,TGTGCCGTCCCCTTGTGGGGCAGGGCAGAGACCCAGTACTTC,CAVPLWGRAETQYF
TRBV18,TRBD1,TRBJ2-5,few,TGTGCCAGCTCCCTCGGGACAGGGGAAGAGACCCAGTACTTC,CASSLGTGEETQYF
TRBV7-2,-,TRBJ1-1,-,TGTGCCAGCAGCTTTGGGGTCGACACTGAAGCTTTCTTT,CASSFGVDTEAFF
TRBV4-1,-,TRBJ2-4,few,TGCGCCAGCAGCCAGGGGGAGCCTCCGGCCAAAAACATTCAGTACTTC,CASSQGEPPAKNIQYF
TRBV20-1,-,TRBJ1-1,few,TGCAGTGCTAGATGGGAGGTAGCAGCTTTCTTT,CSARWEVAAFF
TRBV29-1,-,TRBJ2-5,-,TGCAGCGTTGAAGATCCGCCTGAAGTAAGGGAGACCCAGTACTTC,CSVEDPPEVRETQYF
TRBV2,-,TRBJ2-1,few,TGTGCCAGCAGCTACGGAACGAGCTCCTACAATGAGCAGTTCTTC,CASSYGTSSYNEQFF
TRBV7-2,-,TRBJ2-5,few,TGTGCCAGCAGCTTAGCCGGGGAGACCCAGTACTTC,CASSLAGETQYF
TRBV9,-,TRBJ1-1,-,TGTGCCAGCAGCGTAGCACTCGTACTGGAAGGGACGAACACTGAAGCTTTCTTT,CASSVALVLEGTNTEAFF
TRBV7-2,TRBD2,TRBJ2-1,-,TGTGCCAGCAGCTTAGGTACTAGCGGCCTCCAAGATGAGCAGTTCTTC,CASSLGTSGLQDEQFF
TRBV6-5,-,TRBJ1-1,few,TGTGCCAGCAGTTACTCGTCGGTCGGGACTGAAGCTTTCTTT,CASSYSSVGTEAFF
TRBV5-4,-,TRBJ2-3,few,TGTGCCAGCAGCCCTCAGGGAGTAGGCACAGATACGCAGTATTTT,CASSPQGVGTDTQYF
TRBV10-3,-,TRBJ2-5,-,TGTGCCATCAGTGAGTCGCAGGAGACCCAGTACTTC,CAISESQETQYF
TRBV6-6,TRBD1,TRBJ2-3,-,TGTGCCAGCAGCCGTGGACAGGTCACAGATACGCAGTATTTT,CASSRGQVTDTQYF
TRBV2,-,TRBJ2-3,-,TGTGCCAGCACTGAACGGACGGGGCGAGGTACGCAGTATTTT,CASTERTGRGTQYF
TRBV11-3,TRBD2,TRBJ2-1,few,TGTGCCAGCAGCCGTGGACTAGCGGGGGGCCTATTAAGCAATGAGCAGTTCTTC,CASSRGLAGGLLSNEQFF
TRBV7-2,-,TRBJ2-7,-,TGTGCCAGCAGCTTAGGTGGCGGAACCGAGCAGTACTTC,CASSLGGGTEQYF
TRBV30,-,TRBJ2-3,-,TGTGCCTGGAGACCAGCTAGCACAGATACGCAGTATTTT,CAWRPASTDTQYF
TRBV28,-,TRBJ2-7,-,TGTGCCAGCAGCCCTCCGACGGGCTACGAGCAGTACTTC,CASSPPTGYEQYF
TRBV5-1,-,TRBJ2-1,few,TGCGCCAGCAGCTTGCTTACGAGGGAGTCTTACAATGAGCAGTTCTTC,CASSLLTRESYNEQFF
TRBV9,TRBD2,TRBJ2-3,few,TGTGCCAGCAGCGGTAGCGGGGCGTACACCGCGGGGACAGATACGCAGTATTTT,CASSGSGAYTAGTDTQYF
TRBV4-3,TRBD2,TRBJ2-1,-,TGCGCCAGCAGCCAGGGGACTAGCGGTTACTCCTACAATGAGCAGTTCTTC,CASSQGTSGYSYNEQFF
TRBV10-1,TRBD2,TRBJ2-1,-,TGCGCCAGCAGTTCGAGGCGGGAGCCCTACAATGAGCAGTTCTTC,CASSSRREPYNEQFF
TRBV7-2,-,TRBJ1-2,few,TGTGCCAGCAGCTCGCGACAGATACATGGCTACACCTTC,CASSSRQIHGYTF
TRBV30,TRBD2,TRBJ2-3,few,TGTGCCTGGAGTGCCCAAGCGGGGCCCACAGATACGCAGTATTTT,CAWSAQAGPTDTQYF
TRBV9,-,TRBJ2-5,few,TGTGCCAGCAGCGTTGGGACTCCCCAAGCGGAGACCCAGTACTTC,CASSVGTPQAETQYF
TRBV10-3,TRBD1,TRBJ2-7,-,TGTGCCATCAGTGGGCGGGACAGGGAGCCCTACGAGCAGTACTTC,CAISGRDREPYEQYF
TRBV2,-,TRBJ2-6,-,TGTGCCAGCAGTGAGCGCTCTGGGGCCAACGTCCTGACTTTC,CASSERSGANVLTF
TRBV30,TRBD1,TRBJ2-6,-,TGTGCCTGGGCTCCGGGACAGGGGCGCTCTGGGGCCAACGTCCTGACTTTC,CAWAPGQGRSGANVLTF
TRBV2,-,TRBJ1-4,few,TGTGCCAGCAGTGAAAGTTTTCGTGGTGAAAAACTGTTTTTT,CASSESFRGEKLFF
TRBV4-2,-,TRBJ2-1,-,TGTGCCAGCAGCCAAGGGGGGGGCCCCCACAATGAGCAGTTCTTC,CASSQGGGPHNEQFF
TRBV29-1,-,TRBJ1-5,few,TGCAGCGTTGAAGGATCAGGGATCTCCCAGCATTTT,CSVEGSGISQHF
TRBV5-4,-,TRBJ1-5,few,TGTGCCAGCAGCCGGACAGTAAATCAGCCCCAGCATTTT,CASSRTVNQPQHF
TRBV11-2,TRBD1,TRBJ1-1,few,TGTGCCAGCAGCTTCCGACAGGGCATGAACACTGAAGCTTTCTTT,CASSFRQGMNTEAFF
TRBV30,TRBD1,TRBJ2-7,few,TGTGCCTGGAGGAAGAGGGGACAGGGAAGTTACGAGCAGTACTTC,CAWRKRGQGSYEQYF
TRBV15,TRBD2,TRBJ2-3,-,TGTGCCACCAGCAGAGGAGCGGGAGGGCCAATAGATACGCAGTATTTT,CATSRGAGGPIDTQYF
TRBV30,-,TRBJ1-3,few,TGTGCTATAGGAGGTTTGGGTGGAAACACCATATATTTT,CAIGGLGGNTIYF
TRBV6-5,-,TRBJ2-7,few,TGTGCCAGCAGTTCCCTCCGGGCTCCTATCAACGAGCAGTACTTC,CASSSLRAPINEQYF
TRBV5-4,TRBD2,TRBJ2-2,few,TGTGCCAGCAGCTTGCTAGCGGGGACGAACACCGGGGAGCTGTTTTTT,CASSLLAGTNTGELFF
TRBV7-2,TRBD1,TRBJ1-1,-,TGTGCCAGCAGCCCAGGGACAGCCAACACTGAAGCTTTCTTT,CASSPGTANTEAFF
TRBV11-3,TRBD2,TRBJ2-5,few,TGTGCCAGCAGCTCTCAGATGAGCGGGGGCCAAGAGACCCAGTACTTC,CASSSQMSGGQETQYF
TRBV7-2,-,TRBJ2-7,-,TGTGCCAGCAGCTTAGAAGGGAGCTCCTACGAGCAGTACTTC,CASSLEGSSYEQYF
TRBV7-2,-,TRBJ1-2,-,TGTGCCAGCAGCCCCCGAATGGGGTATGGCTACACCTTC,CASSPRMGYGYTF